Following are 32 T cell receptor beta chains from one sample sequenced in a study of shared T cell receptors in the human thymus (dated by TCRdb to 2020 to 2022). Library generation was performed with the immunoSEQ multiplex PCR assay. TCRdb took this table from immuneACCESS and kept in-frame rearrangements with V and J called. Such tables lack part of the clones; where checked against another copy, unresolved V genes explain under half of the gap, and the rest is unexplained. The sample records over 450,000 clones, 78% of which are singletons. Of the sample, roughly 0.013% is held by the ten largest clones. The sample also formed part of further work on human thymus T cells.

Sequencing was carried out using thymocytes. Receptors were obtained from a boy younger than two with a congenital heart defect. Donor details come from another sample of the same person, matched by shared clones.

The rearrangement links TRBV14 to TRBJ1-1; D is unresolved. The CDR3 has 13 residues. V was trimmed by 0 bases and J by 4 bases, leaving 6 bases between them. The germline gives CDR1 SGHDN, CDR2 FVKESK. This CDR3 is CASSQDHSTEAFF. Here the CDR3 DNA reads TGTGCCAGCAGCCAAGATCATAGCACTGAAGCTTTCTTT.

This clone showed up just once. The chain uses TRBV4-2 and TRBJ2-7; D is unclear. The CDR3 length is 14 residues. V lost 1 base, J lost 2 bases, and 9 bases lay in between. Germline V CDR1 and CDR2: LGHNA, YNFKEQ. Here the CDR3 DNA reads TGTGCCAGCAGCCAAGCCCTAGGCACCTACGAGCAGTACTTC. The encoded protein is CASSQALGTYEQYF.

The rearrangement uses TRBV6-5 and TRBJ2-7; D perhaps matches TRBD1 (5 bases). V was cut by 8 bases and J by 0 bases, with 14 bases left in between. The CDR3 spans 14 residues. Germline-derived CDR1 and CDR2 are MNHEY and SVGAGI. CDR3 protein: CASPPVRGSYEQYF. The CDR3 DNA reads as TGTGCCAGCCCCCCCGTAAGGGGCTCCTACGAGCAGTACTTC.

This chain joins TRBV2 and TRBJ2-7; D ambiguous. CDR3 length equals 10 residues. Trimming cost V 8 bases and J 6 bases, with 8 bases left between them. CDR1 is SNHLY, CDR2 FYNNEI, per germline. The CDR3 bases are TGTGCCAGCGGGCAGTCCGAGCAGTACTTC. Translating gives CASGQSEQYF.

The genes are TRBV5-4 and TRBJ2-1; 10 bases are a match to TRBD2. After removal of 4 bases from V and 8 bases from J, the junction contained 15 bases not matched to a gene. The CDR3 loop spans 17 amino acids. Looked up from germline, CDR1 is SGHNT and CDR2 is YYREEE (reference sequence). The CDR3 nucleotides read TGTGCCAGCAGCCCCCGAGCGGGAGGGAGTTGGCGCGATGAGCAGTTCTTC. Amino acid sequence: CASSPRAGGSWRDEQFF.

The CDR3 here is CASSLNDSYGYTF. CDR3 DNA sequence: TGCGCCAGCAGCTTAAACGACAGCTATGGCTACACCTTC. V usage is TRBV5-1 and J usage is TRBJ1-2; D possibly corresponds to TRBD1 (5 bases). This CDR3 region has 13 residues. The germline CDR1 and CDR2 sequences are SGHRS and YFSETQ. V lost 2 bases and J 4 bases, leaving 9 bases between the germline ends.

This rearrangement joins TRBV7-9 to TRBJ2-1; 10 bases fit TRBD1. V lost 6 bases, J lost 5 bases, and 16 bases stayed unmatched. CDR1 and CDR2 from the germline V gene are SEHNR and FQNEAQ (reference sequence). This CDR3 spans 18 amino acids. The CDR3 is CASRLCYRDRGSDNEQFF. CDR3 bases: TGTGCCAGCAGGTTGTGCTACCGGGACAGGGGCAGTGACAATGAGCAGTTCTTC.

The V call is TRBV4-2, the J call TRBJ1-4; D remains ambiguous. V was trimmed by 2 bases and J by 2 bases, leaving 15 bases between them. CDR1 LGHNA and CDR2 YNFKEQ come from the germline V gene. The CDR3 has 17 amino acids. The CDR3 coding sequence is TGTGCCAGCAGCCAACCCCTAGAGGTCCGCACTAATGAAAAACTGTTTTTT. It specifies CASSQPLEVRTNEKLFF.

The rearrangement uses TRBV18 and TRBJ2-1, with 8 bases identical to TRBD2. In germline, CDR1 is KGHSH, CDR2 LQKENI. The CDR3 sequence is 15 residues long. Trimming cost V 3 bases and J 5 bases; bases outside gene matches: 6. Written as DNA, the CDR3 is TGTGCCAGCTCACCCCCCGGGCGGGGGGACAATGAGCAGTTCTTC. Translating gives CASSPPGRGDNEQFF.

The sample holds one count of this clone. The genes are TRBV4-1 and TRBJ1-2; 10 bases align to TRBD1. Trimming took 1 base from V and 4 from J; bases not matched to a gene: 9. The germline CDR1 and CDR2 sequences are MGHRA and YSYEKL. The length of the CDR3 is 17 residues. The CDR3 nucleotides are TGCGCCAGCAGCCAAGGGTTTGACAGGGGGCTGCGCTATGGCTACACCTTC. Translation: CASSQGFDRGLRYGYTF.

This sequence joins TRBV7-8 and TRBJ1-1; 7 bases line up with TRBD1. Trimming took 4 bases from V and 1 from J; bases not matched to a gene: 6. This CDR3 spans 15 amino acids. CDR1 is SGHVS and CDR2 is FQNEAQ in the germline V gene. CDR3 coding DNA: TGTGCCAGCAGCTGGCGGCAGGGGGAGAACACTGAAGCTTTCTTT. Its translation: CASSWRQGENTEAFF.

J is TRBJ2-3 and V is TRBV20-1, with D maybe TRBD2 (5 bases). Trimming took off 5 bases at V and 8 bases at J, with 11 bases between the two ends. The CDR3 runs to 11 residues. CDR1 and CDR2 (germline): DFQATT, SNEGSKA (reference sequence). The CDR3 region has the DNA TGCAGTGCTGGGGAGTACGCTACGCAGTATTTT. Protein sequence: CSAGEYATQYF.

V gene TRBV18 combines with J gene TRBJ1-5, with a possible D match to TRBD1 (5 bases). The V end was cut by 5 bases, the J end by 3 bases, with 20 bases between. This CDR3 is built from 17 residues. Per germline, CDR1 KGHSH and CDR2 LQKENI. The CDR3 DNA sequence: TGTGCCAGCTCAGGAAGGGACGGGGGGAGGGTCAATCAGCCCCAGCATTTT. Encoded protein: CASSGRDGGRVNQPQHF. Based on the CDR3 plus reference TRBV18 and TRBJ1-5, the full variable domain is NAGVMQNPRHLVRRRGQEARLRCSPMKGHSHVYWYRQLPEEGLKFMVYLQKENIIDESGMPKERFSAEFPKEGPSILRIQQVVRGDSAAYFCASSGRDGGRVNQPQHFGDGTRLSIL.

This clone was detected only a few times. The gene calls are TRBV19 and TRBJ1-1; D is unresolved. V was trimmed by 10 bases and J by 4 bases, leaving 16 bases between them. The CDR3 has 13 residues. CDR1 and CDR2 from the germline V gene are LNHDA and SQIVND (reference sequence). CDR3 nucleotide sequence: TGTGCCACCTCGCTCAGGTTAAGCACTGAAGCTTTCTTT. This codes for CATSLRLSTEAFF.

The chain links TRBV5-1 to TRBJ2-7; D is perhaps TRBD1 (5 bases). The V and J ends lost 0 bases and 4 bases respectively, with 17 bases between them. Germline CDR1 and CDR2: SGHRS and YFSETQ. This CDR3 spans 16 amino acids. CDR3 protein: CASSLGQPYLKYEQYF. The CDR3 DNA reads as TGCGCCAGCAGCTTGGGACAGCCCTACCTAAAATACGAGCAGTACTTC. Drawing the rest from reference TRBV5-1 and TRBJ2-7, the complete variable domain is KAGVTQTPRYLIKTRGQQVTLSCSPISGHRSVSWYQQTPGQGLQFLFEYFSETQRNKGNFPGRFSGRQFSNSRSEMNVSTLELGDSALYLCASSLGQPYLKYEQYFGPGTRLTVT.

The V gene is TRBV13, the J gene TRBJ2-2; D is perhaps TRBD1 (6 bases). This CDR3 is built from 14 residues. Trimming stripped 1 base from V and 4 bases from J, with 7 bases between. Germline-derived CDR1 and CDR2 are PRHDT and FYEKMQ (reference sequence). The chain's CDR3 is CASSLEQGTGELFF. CDR3 nucleotide sequence: TGTGCCAGCAGCTTAGAACAGGGCACCGGGGAGCTGTTTTTT.

V gene TRBV30 combines with J gene TRBJ2-2; TRBD1 matches at 11 bases. The CDR3 spans 15 residues. Germline CDR1 and CDR2: GTSNPN and SVGIG (reference sequence). The J segment lost 6 bases and the V segment lost 2 bases, leaving 5 bases of the junction unmatched. CDR3 protein: CAWSRDRGLPGELFF. The CDR3 nucleotides are TGTGCCTGGAGTCGGGACAGGGGGTTACCCGGGGAGCTGTTTTTT.

This chain links TRBV7-9 with TRBJ1-2; the match to TRBD1 covers 10 bases. This CDR3 is built from 16 residues. V lost 5 bases to trimming and J lost 6 bases; unmatched junction nucleotides: 12. Germline CDR1 is SEHNR and CDR2 is FQNEAQ (reference sequence). The CDR3 sequence is CASSRNPGTGENGYTF. In DNA, the CDR3 is TGTGCCAGCAGCCGAAATCCCGGGACAGGGGAAAATGGCTACACCTTC. Filled out from reference TRBV7-9 and TRBJ1-2, the complete variable domain reads DTGVSQNPRHKITKRGQNVTFRCDPISEHNRLYWYRQTLGQGPEFLTYFQNEAQLEKSRLLSDRFSAERPKGSFSTLEIQRTEQGDSAMYLCASSRNPGTGENGYTFGSGTRLTVV.

V is TRBV7-4 and J is TRBJ2-5; 9 bases agree with TRBD2. Germline CDR1 reads SGHVT; CDR2 reads SQSDAQ. The V gene end was trimmed by 5 bases and the J gene end by 4 bases; junction bases not matched to a gene: 11. This CDR3 is 16 amino acids long. CDR3 in amino acids: CASSPPGSGSRETQYF. CDR3 DNA: TGTGCCAGCAGCCCACCGGGTAGCGGGAGTCGAGAGACCCAGTACTTC. Supplemented by reference TRBV7-4 and TRBJ2-5, the full variable domain reads GAGVSQSPRYKVAKRGRDVALRCDSISGHVTLYWYRQTLGQGSEVLTYSQSDAQRDKSGRPSGRFSAERPERSVSTLKIQRTEQGDSAVYLCASSPPGSGSRETQYFGPGTRLLVL.

This chain joins TRBV20-1 and TRBJ2-3; D not resolved. CDR1 and CDR2 (germline): DFQATT, SNEGSKA (reference sequence). Deletions cut 7 bases from V and 3 bases from J, with 2 bases between. The CDR3 extends over 9 amino acids. This chain's CDR3 is CSVTDTQYF. The CDR3 coding sequence is TGCAGTGTAACAGATACGCAGTATTTT.

CDR3 DNA sequence: TGTGCCAGCAGCCCAAACCGGGACAGGGCTGGCTACACCTTC. This sequence encodes CASSPNRDRAGYTF. The rearrangement uses TRBV9 and TRBJ1-2, with TRBD1 matching 9 bases. Germline V lookup: CDR1 SGDLS, CDR2 YYNGEE. V dropped 4 bases and J dropped 7; count of bases not matched to a gene: 8. The CDR3 spans 14 residues. Full variable domain (outside the CDR3, taken from reference TRBV9 and TRBJ1-2): DSGVTQTPKHLITATGQRVTLRCSPRSGDLSVYWYQQSLDQGLQFLIQYYNGEERAKGNILERFSAQQFPDLHSELNLSSLELGDSALYFCASSPNRDRAGYTFGSGTRLTVV.

The rearrangement joins TRBV10-2 to TRBJ2-7; D possibly corresponds to TRBD2 (5 bases). The germline V gene has CDR1 WSHSY and CDR2 SAAADI. The V and J ends lost 8 bases and 2 bases respectively, with 13 bases between them. The CDR3 runs 13 residues. The CDR3 DNA sequence: TGCGCCAGCGGGAGCGGTTTCGCCTACGAGCAGTACTTC. The encoded protein is CASGSGFAYEQYF.

This chain links TRBV6-1 with TRBJ2-1; 11 bases match TRBD2. CDR1 is MNHNS, CDR2 SASEGT, per germline. The CDR3 extends over 17 amino acids. The J segment lost 2 bases and the V segment lost 3 bases, leaving 6 bases of the junction unmatched. The CDR3 here is CASSDDQTSGTYNEQFF. The CDR3, as DNA: TGTGCCAGCAGTGACGATCAGACTAGCGGGACCTACAATGAGCAGTTCTTC.

This rearrangement joins TRBV27 to TRBJ2-1, with 16 bases aligning to TRBD2. Germline V gene data show CDR1 as MNHEY and CDR2 as SMNVEV (reference sequence). CDR3 length: 16 residues. V was clipped by 8 bases and J by 6 bases; unmatched bases: 7. As DNA, the CDR3 is TGTGCCAGCTTCCCGGGACTAGCGGGAGGGGGCAATGAGCAGTTCTTC. It encodes CASFPGLAGGGNEQFF.

The rearrangement uses TRBV5-1 and TRBJ2-4, with TRBD2 as a possible D gene (6 bases). The V end was cut by 4 bases, the J end by 1 base, with 27 bases between. This CDR3 is built from 20 residues. Germline V gene sequence: CDR1 SGHRS, CDR2 YFSETQ. The CDR3 loop reads CASSPAPVREKSSAKNIQYF. CDR3 bases: TGCGCCAGCAGCCCCGCCCCAGTTCGGGAGAAGTCTTCGGCCAAAAACATTCAGTACTTC.

The V call is TRBV18, the J call TRBJ1-1, with TRBD1 identical over 8 bases. Unmatched junction bases numbered 15, after V lost 6 bases and J lost 3 bases. Germline V CDR1 and CDR2: KGHSH, LQKENI. This CDR3 has 17 amino acids. CDR3 DNA: TGTGCCAGCTCCCCCTCGACAGGGGAATGGGGGTACACTGAAGCTTTCTTT. This encodes CASSPSTGEWGYTEAFF.

Only one count was recorded for this clone. V and J are TRBV19 and TRBJ1-5; D might be TRBD1 (6 bases). Germline lookup yields CDR1 LNHDA and CDR2 SQIVND (reference sequence). Trimming shortened V by 5 bases and J by 7 bases, and 21 bases separated the two germline ends. There are 16 residues in the CDR3. The CDR3 DNA reads as TGTGCCAGTAGTCAATCATCCGGGGACACGTCGCAGCCCCAGCATTTT. Its protein is CASSQSSGDTSQPQHF.

V and J are TRBV25-1 and TRBJ2-5; D gene unclear. Gene TRBJ2-7 matches the end of the DNA better, so the J call may be wrong. Germline V CDR1 and CDR2: MGHDK, SYGVNS. The CDR3 is made up of 15 amino acids. The CDR3 loop is CASSELEVLDGEQYF. CDR3 bases: TGTGCCAGCAGTGAATTAGAGGTCCTAGACGGCGAGCAGTACTTC.

The chain couples TRBV11-3 to TRBJ2-7; possibly TRBD2 for D (5 bases). This CDR3 has 14 residues. Trimming removed 2 bases at V and 6 bases at J, with 14 bases between. Germline CDR1 SGHNT, CDR2 YENEEA. The CDR3 sequence: CASSLYVSACEQYF. The CDR3 coding sequence is TGTGCCAGCAGCTTATACGTTAGCGCTTGCGAGCAGTACTTC. The full variable domain, completed using reference TRBV11-3 and TRBJ2-7, is EAGVVQSPRYKIIEKKQPVAFWCNPISGHNTLYWYLQNLGQGPELLIRYENEEAVDDSQLPKDRFSAERLKGVDSTLKIQPAELGDSAVYLCASSLYVSACEQYFGPGTRLTVT.

The chain has TRBV12-5 and TRBJ1-2; D call uncertain. The germline CDR1 and CDR2 sequences are LGHNT and FRNRAP. The CDR3 runs to 14 residues. V was shortened by 5 bases and J by 0 bases, with 10 bases between the two germline ends. The DNA for the CDR3 is TGTGCTAGTGGTCCCGCGGGGTCTAACTATGGCTACACCTTC. Residues: CASGPAGSNYGYTF.

With respect to this clone: One end of the junction does not line up with germline, which may come from a read error. This rearrangement joins TRBV2 to TRBJ2-7, with a tentative D call TRBD2 (5 bases). Germline values: CDR1 SNHLY, CDR2 FYNNEI. CDR3 length: 16 amino acids. CDR3: CASSEEIWASSDEQYF. CDR3 nucleotide sequence: TGTGCCAGCAGTGAAGAAATTTGGGCTAGCTCCGACGAGCAGTACTTC. Supplemented by reference TRBV2 and TRBJ2-7, the full variable domain reads EPEVTQTPSHQVTQMGQEVILRCVPISNHLYFYWYRQILGQKVEFLVSFYNNEISEKSEIFDDQFSVERPDGSNFTLKIRSTKLEDSAMYFCASSEEIWASSDEQYFGPGTRLTVT.

The V gene is TRBV30, the J gene TRBJ2-1, with D unclear. The CDR3 runs 16 residues. V was cut by 5 bases and J by 0 bases, with 17 bases left in between. Germline V gene lookup returns CDR1 GTSNPN and CDR2 SVGIG (reference sequence). This chain's CDR3 is CAWDLVPMTSYNEQFF. DNA of the CDR3: TGTGCCTGGGATCTAGTCCCCATGACCTCCTACAATGAGCAGTTCTTC.